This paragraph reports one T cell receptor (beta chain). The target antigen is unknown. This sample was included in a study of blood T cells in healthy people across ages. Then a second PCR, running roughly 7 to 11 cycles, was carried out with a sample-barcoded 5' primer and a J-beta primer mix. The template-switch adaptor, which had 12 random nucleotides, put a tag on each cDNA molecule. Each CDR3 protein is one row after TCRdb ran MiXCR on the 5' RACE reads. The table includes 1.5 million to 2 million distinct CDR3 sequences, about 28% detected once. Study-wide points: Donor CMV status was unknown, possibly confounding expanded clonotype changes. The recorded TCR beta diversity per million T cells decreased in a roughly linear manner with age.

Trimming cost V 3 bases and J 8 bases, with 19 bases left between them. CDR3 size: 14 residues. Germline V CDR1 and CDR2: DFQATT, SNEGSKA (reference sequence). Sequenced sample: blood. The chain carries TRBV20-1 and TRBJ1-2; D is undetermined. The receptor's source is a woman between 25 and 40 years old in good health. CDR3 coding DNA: TGCAGTGCTAGTAGCGGACCGAATCGAGGGGGCTACACCTTC. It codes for CSASSGPNRGGYTF.